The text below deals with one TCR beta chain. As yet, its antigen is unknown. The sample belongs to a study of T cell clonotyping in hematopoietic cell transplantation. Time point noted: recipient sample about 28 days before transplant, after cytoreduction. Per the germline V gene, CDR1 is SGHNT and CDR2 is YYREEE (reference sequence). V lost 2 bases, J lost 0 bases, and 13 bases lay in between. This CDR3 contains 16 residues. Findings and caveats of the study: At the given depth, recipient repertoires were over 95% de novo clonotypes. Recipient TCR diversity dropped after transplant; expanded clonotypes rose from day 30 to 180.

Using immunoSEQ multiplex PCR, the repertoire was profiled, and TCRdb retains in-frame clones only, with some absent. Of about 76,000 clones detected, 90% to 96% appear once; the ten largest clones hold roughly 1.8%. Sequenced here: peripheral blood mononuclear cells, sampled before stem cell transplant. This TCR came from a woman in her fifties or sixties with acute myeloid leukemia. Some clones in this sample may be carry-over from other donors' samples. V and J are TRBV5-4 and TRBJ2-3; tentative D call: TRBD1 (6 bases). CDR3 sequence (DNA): TGTGCCAGCAGCTTAGACCGGGACACCAGCACAGATACGCAGTATTTT. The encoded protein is CASSLDRDTSTDTQYF.